The 28 T cell receptor beta chains in this list originate from one sample, sequenced in a study of T cells in Graves' hyperthyroidism and ophthalmopathy. RNA transcripts provided the source from which TCR beta CDR3 regions were amplified. The TCR CDR3 first-round RT-PCR relied on the HTBI primer set. TCRdb re-called the multiplex PCR reads with MiXCR, one entry per CDR3 protein. The sample lists some 770,000 distinct CDR3 sequences, about 15% occurring once. The sequencing sample was made of blood. These receptors were obtained from a man aged 18-30 years with Graves' hyperthyroidism.

This clonotype came up many times. The genes are TRBV6-2 or TRBV6-3 and TRBJ2-7; TRBD2 agrees at 10 bases. Germline V gene data show CDR1 as MNHEY and CDR2 as SVGEGT. V lost 6 bases to trimming and J lost 2 bases; unmatched junction nucleotides: 7. The CDR3 length is 15 residues. The CDR3 protein is CASSPSGRFTYEQYF. Written as DNA, the CDR3 is TGTGCCAGCAGCCCTAGCGGGAGATTCACCTACGAGCAGTACTTC.

At least ten counts were recorded for this clonotype. CDR3: CASSYQGNTEAFF. The CDR3 coding sequence is TGTGCCAGCAGCTACCAGGGGAACACTGAAGCTTTCTTT. The rearrangement joins TRBV7-8 to TRBJ1-1; D perhaps matches TRBD1 (5 bases). The length of the CDR3 is 13 residues. The germline gives CDR1 SGHVS, CDR2 FQNEAQ. V lost 4 bases and J 1 base, leaving 7 bases between the germline ends. Combining the CDR3 with reference TRBV7-8 and TRBJ1-1 gives the whole variable domain GAGVSQSPRYKVAKRGQDVALRCDPISGHVSLFWYQQALGQGPEFLTYFQNEAQLDKSGLPSDRFFAERPEGSVSTLKIQRTQQEDSAVYLCASSYQGNTEAFFGQGTRLTVV.

This clonotype was counted ten times or more. This chain connects TRBV6-6 to TRBJ2-5; possibly TRBD2 for D (6 bases). The germline V and J ends were trimmed by 0 bases and 3 bases, with 8 bases remaining between them. Germline CDR1 and CDR2: MNHNY and SVGAGI (reference sequence). CDR3 length: 14 residues. The CDR3 loop is CASSYSGEEETQYF. In DNA form, the CDR3 reads TGTGCCAGCAGTTACTCTGGGGAGGAAGAGACCCAGTACTTC.

Many counts were recorded for this clonotype. This chain connects TRBV5-1 to TRBJ2-1; maybe TRBD2 (5 bases). CDR1 is SGHRS and CDR2 is YFSETQ in the germline V gene. Trimming took 3 bases from V and 3 from J, leaving 13 bases between them. The length of the CDR3 is 15 residues. The chain's CDR3 is CASSSEGAIYNEQFF. In DNA form, the CDR3 reads TGCGCCAGCAGCTCCGAGGGAGCCATCTACAATGAGCAGTTCTTC.

This clonotype came up many times. The gene calls are TRBV3-1 and TRBJ2-7; a weak D match, TRBD2 (5 bases). CDR1 is LGHDT, CDR2 YNNKEL, per germline (reference sequence). With 3 bases removed from V and 5 bases from J, the gap between germline ends came to 14 bases. The CDR3 spans 14 residues. CDR3 sequence reads: CASSQRTVLDEQYF. CDR3 DNA sequence: TGTGCCAGCAGCCAGCGGACTGTCCTGGACGAGCAGTACTTC.

V is TRBV20-1 and J is TRBJ2-3; D possibly matches TRBD1 or TRBD2 (5 bases each). This CDR3 has 12 residues. The V end lost 6 bases, the J end lost 2 bases, and 9 bases lay between the germline ends. Looked up from germline, CDR1 is DFQATT and CDR2 is SNEGSKA (reference sequence). The CDR3 is CSAGTVTDTQYF. DNA for the CDR3: TGCAGTGCAGGGACGGTCACAGATACGCAGTATTTT.

This clonotype has at least ten counts. The chain combines TRBV27 with TRBJ2-5, with 9 bases identical to TRBD2. The germline gives CDR1 MNHEY, CDR2 SMNVEV (reference sequence). The CDR3 covers 15 residues. Trimming cost V 4 bases and J 5 bases; bases outside gene matches: 8. CDR3 DNA sequence: TGTGCCAGCAGTTCGCCAGCGGGAGGTGGTGAGACCCAGTACTTC. It translates to CASSSPAGGGETQYF.

The table lists this clonotype with many counts. The rearrangement joins TRBV3-1 to TRBJ1-1, with D uncertain. CDR3 length: 14 amino acids. V gave up 2 bases and J gave up 0 bases, with 7 bases separating them. Germline V gives CDR1 LGHDT, CDR2 YNNKEL (reference sequence). This CDR3 is CASSQRQMNTEAFF. CDR3 in DNA: TGTGCCAGCAGCCAACGACAAATGAACACTGAAGCTTTCTTT.

A word on this clonotype: A much larger clone sits a single nucleotide away, making a read error possible. The CDR3 region is CAWSASGENTGELFF. The CDR3 DNA follows: TGTGCCTGGAGTGCCAGCGGGGAAAACACCGGGGAGCTGTTTTTT. The rearrangement uses TRBV30 and TRBJ2-2; 7 nucleotides agree with TRBD2. Germline V gives CDR1 GTSNPN, CDR2 SVGIG (reference sequence). The CDR3 spans 15 residues. J gave up 2 bases and V 1 base, and 4 bases lay outside the gene matches.

The V and J genes are TRBV4-3 and TRBJ1-2, with a possible D match to TRBD1 (5 bases). The V end lost 4 bases, the J end lost 6 bases, and 15 bases lay between the germline ends. Looked up from germline, CDR1 is LGHNA and CDR2 is YSLEER. The CDR3 runs 14 residues. CDR3 coding DNA: TGCGCCAGCAGCCCAGCGGGGCGCAGGGATGGCTACACCTTC. It encodes CASSPAGRRDGYTF.

This clonotype appeared a few times. The J gene is TRBJ2-1, the V gene TRBV9, with 8 bases that match TRBD1. The CDR3 spans 17 residues. The germline V gene encodes CDR1 SGDLS and CDR2 YYNGEE. Unmatched junction bases numbered 10, after V lost 0 bases and J lost 5 bases. The chain's CDR3 is CASSVEGGRGLDNEQFF. The CDR3 nucleotides read TGTGCCAGCAGCGTAGAGGGGGGCAGGGGGCTCGACAATGAGCAGTTCTTC.

This clonotype turned up a few times. This chain uses TRBV19 with TRBJ2-3; D not resolved. Germline V gene data show CDR1 as LNHDA and CDR2 as SQIVND (reference sequence). This CDR3 has 14 amino acids. With 3 bases removed from V and 3 bases from J, the gap between germline ends came to 10 bases. Here the CDR3 DNA reads TGTGCCAGTAGTATTAACCCGGCTACAGATACGCAGTATTTT. It is translated as CASSINPATDTQYF.

This clonotype appeared many times. The V gene is TRBV29-1, the J gene TRBJ2-1; TRBD2 matches at 12 bases. Per germline, CDR1 SQVTM and CDR2 ANQGSEA. This CDR3 is 15 amino acids long. The ends lost 4 bases at V and 5 bases at J; junction bases unmatched: 6. CDR3 bases: TGCAGCGTTGTTCGCGGGACTAGCGGGCACAATGAGCAGTTCTTC. This codes for CSVVRGTSGHNEQFF.

Ten or more counts support this clonotype. The chain links TRBV7-9 to TRBJ2-1; TRBD2 might be the D (6 bases). CDR1 is SEHNR, CDR2 FQNEAQ, per germline (reference sequence). The length of the CDR3 is 16 residues. With 5 bases removed from V and 7 bases from J, the gap between germline ends came to 21 bases. The CDR3 DNA reads TGTGCCAGCAGCCATGATCTGGGGGGAGGTTGGAATGAGCAGTTCTTC. Its protein product is CASSHDLGGGWNEQFF.

This clonotype was detected many times. The V call is TRBV2, the J call TRBJ1-1; the D gene is possibly TRBD1 (5 bases). Germline V gene sequence: CDR1 SNHLY, CDR2 FYNNEI. V was shortened by 4 bases and J by 4 bases, with 10 bases between the two germline ends. CDR3 size: 13 residues. The CDR3 reads CASSVLGLTEAFF. CDR3 DNA sequence: TGTGCCAGCAGTGTTTTGGGGCTCACTGAAGCTTTCTTT.

Ten or more counts support this clonotype. The V gene is TRBV12-3 or TRBV12-4, the J gene TRBJ2-5; 8 nucleotides match TRBD1. This CDR3 has 15 amino acids. Trimming took 4 bases from V and 1 from J; bases not matched to a gene: 5. CDR3 residues: CASSSGGRSQETQYF. CDR3 DNA sequence: TGTGCCAGCAGTTCAGGGGGCCGGAGCCAAGAGACCCAGTACTTC.

In its sample, this clonotype was seen many times. The V and J genes are TRBV20-1 and TRBJ2-1; 12 bases line up with TRBD2. V shed 6 bases and J 6 bases; nucleotides not matched to a gene: 9. This CDR3 is 15 amino acids long. The V gene's germline CDR1 is DFQATT and CDR2 SNEGSKA (reference sequence). The CDR3 is CSARFLAGGPNEQFF. The CDR3 DNA reads TGCAGTGCCAGATTCCTAGCGGGAGGGCCCAATGAGCAGTTCTTC.

The table lists this clonotype with a few counts. V usage is TRBV6-5 and J usage is TRBJ1-3; D unclear. The V gene's germline CDR1 is MNHEY and CDR2 SVGAGI. The germline V and J ends were trimmed by 4 bases and 0 bases, with 10 bases remaining between them. This CDR3 comprises 15 residues. The CDR3 sequence: CASSFPGISGNTIYF. In DNA, the CDR3 is TGTGCCAGCAGTTTTCCCGGGATCTCTGGAAACACCATATATTTT.

This clonotype was counted at least ten times. The chain carries TRBV29-1 and TRBJ2-1; TRBD2 is a possible D gene (6 bases). This CDR3 spans 16 amino acids. Between the trimmed V and J ends, which lost 6 bases and 6 bases, there was a span of 24 bases. The germline V gene encodes CDR1 SQVTM and CDR2 ANQGSEA. CDR3 sequence (DNA): TGCAGCGTGGCAGATGGAGGGCACGCGGCGTTCAATGAGCAGTTCTTC. Protein sequence: CSVADGGHAAFNEQFF.

This clonotype occurred many times. The chain has TRBV7-2 and TRBJ2-1; no clear D gene. V lost 1 base and J lost 12, with 13 bases in between. Per the germline V gene, CDR1 is SGHTA and CDR2 is FQGNSA. This CDR3 comprises 13 residues. CDR3 region: CASSLEALVGQFF. The CDR3 region has the DNA TGTGCCAGCAGCTTAGAAGCCCTGGTCGGGCAGTTCTTC. Combining the CDR3 with reference TRBV7-2 and TRBJ2-1 gives the whole variable domain GAGVSQSPSNKVTEKGKDVELRCDPISGHTALYWYRQSLGQGLEFLIYFQGNSAPDKSGLPSDRFSAERTGGSVSTLTIQRTQQEDSAVYLCASSLEALVGQFFGPGTRLTVL.

In this sample, this clonotype turned up a few times. The DNA for the CDR3 is TGCAGTGCTTATACCGGGACAGGGGGTCGGGTTGGGGGCTACACCTTC. Encoded protein: CSAYTGTGGRVGGYTF. The genes are TRBV20-1 and TRBJ1-2; 11 nucleotides line up with TRBD1. The CDR3 runs to 16 residues. Germline assignment: CDR1 DFQATT and CDR2 SNEGSKA (reference sequence). Trimming at V came to 5 bases and at J to 8 bases, leaving 16 bases not matched to a gene.

The chain employs TRBV6-1 and TRBJ1-1; unclear D gene. The V gene lost 3 bases and the J gene lost 8 bases, with 10 bases spanning the gap. CDR3 length: 12 amino acids. From germline, CDR1 is MNHNS and CDR2 SASEGT. The CDR3 loop is CASSDFVTEAFF. The CDR3 region has the DNA TGTGCCAGCAGTGATTTTGTGACGGAAGCTTTCTTT.

Concerning this clonotype: Given a far larger clone just one base away, this is likely a sequencing read error. This chain connects TRBV12-3 or TRBV12-4 to TRBJ1-1; D gene ambiguous. This CDR3 is built from 13 residues. DNA for the CDR3: TGTGCCAGCAGTTTAGTGAGGAACACTGTAGCTTTCTTT. Protein sequence: CASSLVRNTVAFF.

This clonotype showed up many times. The genes are TRBV6-1 and TRBJ2-7; D is ambiguous. CDR1 is MNHNS, CDR2 SASEGT, per germline. V was clipped by 6 bases and J by 2 bases, with 11 bases between them. The CDR3 length is 13 residues. CDR3 sequence reads: CASSSGPTYEQYF. In DNA form, the CDR3 reads TGTGCCAGCAGCTCCGGGCCAACCTACGAGCAGTACTTC.

There are many counts of this clonotype. The V and J genes are TRBV7-2 and TRBJ2-3; D is uncertain. The ends were cut back, 5 bases at V and 2 bases at J, with 8 bases in the middle. Germline V gene lookup returns CDR1 SGHTA and CDR2 FQGNSA. The CDR3 covers 13 residues. The CDR3 loop is CASSVDVTDTQYF. Written as DNA, the CDR3 is TGTGCCAGCAGCGTCGACGTCACAGATACGCAGTATTTT. The full variable domain, completed using reference TRBV7-2 and TRBJ2-3, is GAGVSQSPSNKVTEKGKDVELRCDPISGHTALYWYRQSLGQGLEFLIYFQGNSAPDKSGLPSDRFSAERTGGSVSTLTIQRTQQEDSAVYLCASSVDVTDTQYFGPGTRLTVL.

This chain uses TRBV12-3 or TRBV12-4 with TRBJ2-3; D may match TRBD1 or TRBD2 (5 bases each). Trimming removed 3 bases from V and 1 base from J, with 11 bases in between. This CDR3 comprises 15 residues. CDR3 residues: CASSFAGTRTDTQYF. The CDR3 coding sequence is TGTGCCAGCAGTTTCGCAGGGACCCGCACAGATACGCAGTATTTT.

The CDR3: CASSFSTPTGGSTDTQYF. The DNA for the CDR3 is TGTGCCAGCAGTTTCAGCACGCCGACAGGAGGAAGCACAGATACGCAGTATTTT. This chain uses TRBV28 with TRBJ2-3; TRBD1 is a possible D gene (6 bases). CDR3 length: 18 residues. The germline V gene has CDR1 MDHEN and CDR2 SYDVKM. Trimming took off 3 bases at V and 0 bases at J, with 19 bases between the two ends.

There are many counts of this clonotype. The J gene is TRBJ2-1, the V gene TRBV7-2; 14 bases are shared with TRBD2. Germline CDR1 reads SGHTA; CDR2 reads FQGNSA. The CDR3 has 16 amino acids. V lost 0 bases, J lost 8 bases, and 3 bases stayed unmatched. In DNA form, the CDR3 reads TGTGCCAGCAGCTTAGCGGGGACTAGCGGGAGCTATGAGCAGTTCTTC. Protein product: CASSLAGTSGSYEQFF.